The 13 T cell receptor beta chains listed next were all sequenced from one sample in a study of early T cells in non-severe SARS-CoV-2 infection. TCRdb re-derived calls from the 5' RACE reads in MiXCR, one entry per CDR3 protein. The table has tens of thousands of distinct CDR3 sequences, 7.1% seen once; the top ten hold roughly 5%. The sequenced sample was whole blood. The receptor source for this set is an adult who was a healthcare worker with PCR-confirmed SARS-CoV-2 infection or an uninfected control (not recorded which).

The sample holds a few counts of this clonotype. CDR3 sequence: CSARLDRGQETQYF. The CDR3 DNA sequence: TGCAGTGCTAGACTCGACAGGGGCCAAGAGACCCAGTACTTC. This chain connects TRBV20-1 to TRBJ2-5, with 8 positions matching TRBD1. With 2 bases clipped from V and 1 base from J, the junction kept 3 bases outside the gene matches. CDR1 and CDR2 (germline): DFQATT, SNEGSKA (reference sequence). The CDR3 totals 14 residues.

This clonotype was seen at least ten times. The chain combines TRBV3-1 with TRBJ1-1; D remains ambiguous. Germline V gives CDR1 LGHDT, CDR2 YNNKEL (reference sequence). The length of the CDR3 is 14 residues. V was trimmed by 4 bases and J by 2 bases, leaving 11 bases between them. The CDR3 spells CASSLTDINTEAFF. CDR3 coding DNA: TGTGCCAGCAGCCTAACAGACATCAACACTGAAGCTTTCTTT.

At least ten counts were recorded for this clonotype. The J gene is TRBJ2-7, the V gene TRBV6-2 or TRBV6-3, with 9 bases that match TRBD1. Germline CDR1 MNHEY, CDR2 SVGEGT. The CDR3 covers 16 residues. J lost 3 bases, V lost 0 bases, and 6 bases had no gene match. The CDR3 loop is CASSYSRTGVFYEQYF. The CDR3 DNA sequence: TGTGCCAGCAGTTACTCGAGGACAGGGGTGTTCTACGAGCAGTACTTC.

This clonotype was observed a few times. The CDR3 sequence is CSARFWGLAKNIQYF. The DNA of the CDR3 is TGCAGTGCTAGGTTTTGGGGGCTGGCCAAAAACATTCAGTACTTC. V and J are TRBV20-1 and TRBJ2-4, with D perhaps matching TRBD1 (6 bases). The CDR3 totals 15 residues. V was cut by 3 bases and J by 1 base, with 13 bases left in between. Germline V gene lookup returns CDR1 DFQATT and CDR2 SNEGSKA (reference sequence).

This clonotype was seen more than once but under ten times. V gene TRBV27 combines with J gene TRBJ1-5; 9 positions match TRBD1. The CDR3 is made up of 16 amino acids. The V segment lost 0 bases and the J segment 5 bases; nucleotides outside the gene matches: 5. Germline CDR1 reads MNHEY; CDR2 reads SMNVEV (reference sequence). The CDR3, as DNA: TGTGCCAGCAGTTTATCGGGGACAGGGTCCCATCAGCCCCAGCATTTT. Protein product: CASSLSGTGSHQPQHF.

This clonotype was detected a few times. This rearrangement joins TRBV7-9 to TRBJ2-1, with 9 bases lining up with TRBD1. This CDR3 has 13 residues. V lost 5 bases and J lost 7; bases outside the gene matches: 3. Germline V gene sequence: CDR1 SEHNR, CDR2 FQNEAQ (reference sequence). The chain's CDR3 is CASSRDRVNEQFF. The CDR3 DNA reads as TGTGCCAGCAGCCGGGACAGGGTGAATGAGCAGTTCTTC.

This clonotype has a count of ten or more. The chain links TRBV11-2 to TRBJ2-1; the D gene is possibly TRBD2 (7 bases). The CDR3 has 12 amino acids. CDR1 SGHAT and CDR2 FQNNGV come from the germline V gene. Trimming shortened V by 5 bases and J by 15 bases, and 17 bases separated the two germline ends. The CDR3 is CASSLARGAAFF. The CDR3 DNA reads TGTGCCAGCAGCCTTGCACGGGGGGCCGCGTTCTTC.

This clonotype has at least ten counts. V usage is TRBV2 and J usage is TRBJ2-2; no reliable D call. Germline V gene data show CDR1 as SNHLY and CDR2 as FYNNEI. This CDR3 spans 15 amino acids. With 4 bases removed from V and 4 bases from J, the gap between germline ends came to 13 bases. DNA for the CDR3: TGTGCCAGCAGTGGGATAGGGCTCGGCACCGGGGAGCTGTTTTTT. As protein: CASSGIGLGTGELFF.

This clonotype was observed many times. The rearrangement links TRBV7-2 to TRBJ1-1; D may be TRBD1 (5 bases). The V end lost 1 base, the J end lost 7 bases, and 10 bases lay between the germline ends. CDR3 length: 13 residues. Germline CDR1 is SGHTA and CDR2 is FQGNSA. CDR3 protein: CASSLGQGNEAFF. In nucleotides, the CDR3 is TGTGCCAGCAGCTTAGGGCAGGGAAATGAAGCTTTCTTT.

The gene calls are TRBV20-1 and TRBJ2-2; 8 bases agree with TRBD1. The V and J ends lost 3 bases and 5 bases, in that order; junction bases with no gene match: 8. This CDR3 region has 15 residues. CDR1 DFQATT and CDR2 SNEGSKA come from the germline V gene (reference sequence). The DNA for the CDR3 is TGCAGTGCTAGTCGAGGACAGGGCGTTACCGGGGAGCTGTTTTTT. The encoded protein is CSASRGQGVTGELFF.

This clonotype was seen ten or more times. The chain joins TRBV7-7 to TRBJ1-3; D may be TRBD1 (6 bases). The CDR3 covers 17 residues. Trimming took off 0 bases at V and 8 bases at J, with 20 bases between the two ends. Germline V gene sequence: CDR1 SSHAT, CDR2 FNYEAQ (reference sequence). The CDR3 protein is CASSLAPPGRGRDTIYF. As DNA, the CDR3 is TGTGCCAGCAGCTTAGCCCCTCCGGGCAGGGGTAGGGACACCATATATTTT.

In its sample, this clonotype was seen many times. The chain is built from TRBV19 and TRBJ1-4, with 8 bases aligning to TRBD1. Trimming took 6 bases from V and 0 from J; bases not matched to a gene: 3. CDR3 length equals 15 residues. Germline assignment: CDR1 LNHDA and CDR2 SQIVND (reference sequence). The CDR3 is CASSTGGPTNEKLFF. The CDR3, as DNA: TGTGCCAGTAGCACAGGGGGACCAACTAATGAAAAACTGTTTTTT. The variable domain in full, with the rest retrieved from reference TRBV19 and TRBJ1-4, is DGGITQSPKYLFRKEGQNVTLSCEQNLNHDAMYWYRQDPGQGLRLIYYSQIVNDFQKGDIAEGYSVSREKKESFPLTVTSAQKNPTAFYLCASSTGGPTNEKLFFGSGTQLSVL.

The rearrangement joins TRBV6-2 or TRBV6-3 to TRBJ1-1; D might be TRBD1 (5 bases). The V gene's germline CDR1 is MNHEY and CDR2 SVGEGT. The CDR3 runs 15 residues. V shed 6 bases and J shed 0 bases, with 14 bases lying between them. Written as DNA, the CDR3 is TGTGCCAGCAGCGTTGCAGGGTTCATGAACACTGAAGCTTTCTTT. Translated, it gives CASSVAGFMNTEAFF.